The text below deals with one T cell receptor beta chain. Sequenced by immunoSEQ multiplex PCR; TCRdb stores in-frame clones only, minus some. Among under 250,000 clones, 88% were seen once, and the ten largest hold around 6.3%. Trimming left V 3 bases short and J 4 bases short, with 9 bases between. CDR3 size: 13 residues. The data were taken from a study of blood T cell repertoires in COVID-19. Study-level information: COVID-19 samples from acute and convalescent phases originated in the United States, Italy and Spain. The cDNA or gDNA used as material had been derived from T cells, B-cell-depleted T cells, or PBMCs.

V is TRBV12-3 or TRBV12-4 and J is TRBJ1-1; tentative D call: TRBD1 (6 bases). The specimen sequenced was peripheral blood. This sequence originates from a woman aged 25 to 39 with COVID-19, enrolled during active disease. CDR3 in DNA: TGTGCCAGCAGTTTTGGGGGCCCCACTGAAGCTTTCTTT. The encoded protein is CASSFGGPTEAFF.